Listed here are 2 T cell receptor beta chains from one sample, sequenced in a study of OX40 agonist ivuxolimab in advanced cancers. Method: immunoSEQ multiplex PCR; TCRdb's copy keeps in-frame clones and lacks some. Of about 82,000 clones in the sample, 70% to 90% were seen once. Sample: CD4+ or CD8+ T cells sorted from blood, taken in a trial of the OX40 agonist ivuxolimab. These receptors all come from an adult with an advanced solid tumor such as melanoma, head and neck, liver or kidney cancer.

The chain combines TRBV19 with TRBJ1-2, with 9 positions matching TRBD1. There are 13 residues in the CDR3. V trimming: 8 bases; J trimming: 8 bases; junction bases outside the gene matches: 9. Germline lookup yields CDR1 LNHDA and CDR2 SQIVND (reference sequence). CDR3 DNA sequence: TGTGCCAGTCCCGGGACAGGGCGGAGGGGCTACACCTTC. Its translation: CASPGTGRRGYTF.

The chain recombines TRBV18 with TRBJ1-5; D is unclear. The germline V gene encodes CDR1 KGHSH and CDR2 LQKENI. Trimming pared 6 bases from V and 1 base from J, leaving 7 bases between. The CDR3 runs 13 residues. CDR3 in amino acids: CASSQGSNQPQHF. CDR3 in DNA: TGTGCCAGCTCTCAAGGCAGCAATCAGCCCCAGCATTTT.